This T cell receptor (beta chain) stems from a study of cytomegalovirus exposure and HLA in healthy donors. Generated by immunoSEQ multiplex PCR, the TCRdb table keeps only in-frame clones and is missing some. This sample has tens of thousands of clones; 93% occur once, and the top ten carry around 3.5%. In the case of this clone: Its matching antigen is unknown.

Trimming stripped 3 bases from V and 12 bases from J, with 18 bases between. The CDR3 is made up of 15 amino acids. Germline V gene lookup returns CDR1 LNHDA and CDR2 SQIVND (reference sequence). Whole-study results and caveats: The authors listed roughly 150 TCR beta chains as cytomegalovirus-associated.

Sequencing used PBMCs. This sequence originates from a woman aged 25 to 45 in good health and CMV-seronegative. The chain has TRBV19 and TRBJ2-6; D is unclear. CDR3 sequence: CASSMQVLDSSVLTF. The CDR3 bases are TGTGCCAGTAGTATGCAGGTCCTGGATTCGTCCGTCCTGACTTTC.